This record covers a single TCR beta chain. As yet, its antigen is unknown. This sample was included in a study of cytomegalovirus exposure and HLA in healthy donors. Germline assignment: CDR1 SGHNT and CDR2 YYREEE (reference sequence). V dropped 6 bases and J dropped 0 bases, with 9 bases sitting between them. This CDR3 spans 13 amino acids. The PCR contained 60 Vbeta and 13 Jbeta primers. Data came from immunoSEQ multiplex PCR; TCRdb stores just in-frame clones and leaves some out. The sample has roughly 120,000 clones, around 80% seen once. Findings of the study overall: Rates of TCR association differed by HLA locus in a later analysis, with DRB1 highest and HLA-C lowest. The authors listed approximately 160 TCR beta chains as cytomegalovirus-associated. Further analysis was carried out later, and it showed several of the most significant clusters appearing linked to common viral pathogens. Reports indicated that the classifier achieved high specificity and sensitivity in diagnosing cytomegalovirus status.

This receptor was taken from a man aged 25 to 45 in good health and CMV-seropositive. The material sequenced was PBMCs. This chain connects TRBV5-4 to TRBJ2-5; tentative D call: TRBD1 (6 bases). The CDR3 spells CASTGQNQETQYF. The CDR3 DNA follows: TGTGCCAGCACCGGACAGAACCAAGAGACCCAGTACTTC.